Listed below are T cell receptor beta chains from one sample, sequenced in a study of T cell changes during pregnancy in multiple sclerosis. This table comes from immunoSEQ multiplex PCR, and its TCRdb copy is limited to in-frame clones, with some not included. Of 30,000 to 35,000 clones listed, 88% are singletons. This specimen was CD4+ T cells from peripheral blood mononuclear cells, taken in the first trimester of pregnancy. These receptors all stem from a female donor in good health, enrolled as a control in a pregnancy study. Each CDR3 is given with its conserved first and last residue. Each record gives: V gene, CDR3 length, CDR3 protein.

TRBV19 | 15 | CASSSSGGAADTQYF
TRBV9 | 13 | CASSSSGQETQYF
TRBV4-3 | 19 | CASSQDYTTLSGSGNTIYF
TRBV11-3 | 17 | CASSLGRSRTRDTEAFF
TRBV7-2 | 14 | CASSLGGGHQEAFF
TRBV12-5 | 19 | CASGLVRFRGQGLSYEQYF
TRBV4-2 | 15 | CASSQGAAANEKLFF
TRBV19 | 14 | CASSTTGGWQPQHF
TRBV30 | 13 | CAWSALATYEQYF
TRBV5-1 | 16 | CASSLGGGTSTDTQYF